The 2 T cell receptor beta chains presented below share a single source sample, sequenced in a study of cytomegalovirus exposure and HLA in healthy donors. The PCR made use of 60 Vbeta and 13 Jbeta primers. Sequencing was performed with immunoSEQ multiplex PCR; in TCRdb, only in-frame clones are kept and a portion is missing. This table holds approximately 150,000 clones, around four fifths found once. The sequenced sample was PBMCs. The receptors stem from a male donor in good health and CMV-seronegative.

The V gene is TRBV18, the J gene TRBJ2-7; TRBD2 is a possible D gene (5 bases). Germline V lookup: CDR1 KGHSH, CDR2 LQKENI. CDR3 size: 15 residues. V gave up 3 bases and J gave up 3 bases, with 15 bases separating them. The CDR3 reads CASSPGLGNYYEQYF. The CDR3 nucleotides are TGTGCCAGCTCACCCGGACTGGGGAACTACTACGAGCAGTACTTC.

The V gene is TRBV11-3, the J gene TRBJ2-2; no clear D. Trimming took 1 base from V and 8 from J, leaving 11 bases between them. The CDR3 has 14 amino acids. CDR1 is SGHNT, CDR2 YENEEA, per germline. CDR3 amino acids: CASSLGGYSGELFF. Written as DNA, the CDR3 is TGTGCCAGCAGCTTAGGAGGCTATTCTGGGGAGCTGTTTTTT.